This T cell receptor beta chain was retrieved from a study of T cells in Graves' hyperthyroidism and ophthalmopathy. Findings and limits, study-wide: Also found in blood were most expanded thyroid clonotypes above 0.001. Ophthalmopathy prediction by the model preceded onset by a median approximately 6.1 months.

Germline V gene data show CDR1 as SNHLY and CDR2 as FYNNEI. The CDR3 sequence is 13 residues long. The V and J ends lost 7 bases and 4 bases respectively, with 12 bases between them. This clonotype was observed at least ten times. Its specificity is not known. Amplified TCR beta CDR3 regions came from RNA transcripts. Carried out on the TCR CDR3, a first-round RT-PCR used the HTBI primer set. TCRdb called the multiplex PCR reads again in MiXCR, with one record for every CDR3 protein. There are 300,000 to 450,000 distinct CDR3 sequences in the sample; around 15% occur only once, and about 20% lies in the top ten.

This sequence was found in a woman in her twenties or thirties with Graves' ophthalmopathy. The chain couples TRBV2 to TRBJ2-3; possibly TRBD1 for D (6 bases). Sequenced sample: blood. The chain's CDR3 is CASNGQLADTQYF. The CDR3 DNA reads TGTGCCAGCAATGGACAGTTGGCAGATACGCAGTATTTT.